This T cell receptor (beta chain) was identified during a study of a mutant IDH1 vaccine in newly diagnosed glioma. Background on the study: Sex distribution of treated patients was roughly 60% male and roughly 38% female; mean age was around 40 years.

Findings and caveats of the study: Whatever changes occurred in top peripheral T cell clonotypes seemed unrelated to pseudoprogression. Altogether, 80% to 95% of patients exhibited vaccine-induced immune responses.

The time point here: baseline, week 1 (first vaccination visit). Treatment noted: pre-vaccination baseline after standard-of-care therapy. Donor tumors were new WHO grade 3 or 4 IDH1-mutant, ATRX-lost astrocytomas. The CDR3 covers 13 residues. V was trimmed by 5 bases and J by 10 bases, leaving 15 bases between them. Germline assignment: CDR1 SGHAT and CDR2 FQNNGV. TCRdb's table, derived via immunoSEQ multiplex PCR, lists solely in-frame clones and lacks some. The table lists 55,000 to 70,000 clones, 65% to 90% of them singletons. As for this clone: As yet, its antigen is unknown.

Sequenced here: PBMCs, sampled from a glioma patient treated with radiotherapy, temozolomide or both. The rearrangement links TRBV11-2 to TRBJ2-1, with D perhaps TRBD1 (6 bases). The source of this sequence is a man aged 25 to 40 with glioma. The CDR3 DNA is TGTGCCAGCAGCCGCCTATCCGGGACAGAGCAGTTCTTC. This sequence encodes CASSRLSGTEQFF. The full variable domain, its missing parts supplied by reference TRBV11-2 and TRBJ2-1, is EAGVAQSPRYKIIEKRQSVAFWCNPISGHATLYWYQQILGQGPKLLIQFQNNGVVDDSQLPKDRFSAERLKGVDSTLKIQPAKLEDSAVYLCASSRLSGTEQFFGPGTRLTVL.